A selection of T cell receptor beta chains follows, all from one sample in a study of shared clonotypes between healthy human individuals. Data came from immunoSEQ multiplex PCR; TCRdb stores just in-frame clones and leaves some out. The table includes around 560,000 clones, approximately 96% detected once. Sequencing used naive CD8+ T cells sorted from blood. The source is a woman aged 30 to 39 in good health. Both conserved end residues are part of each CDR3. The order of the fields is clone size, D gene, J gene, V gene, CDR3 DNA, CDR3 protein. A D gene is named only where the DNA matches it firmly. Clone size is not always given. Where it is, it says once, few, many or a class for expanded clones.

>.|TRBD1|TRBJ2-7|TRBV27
TGTGCCAGCAGTGTCGACAGGGGCTACGAGCAGTACTTC
CASSVDRGYEQYF
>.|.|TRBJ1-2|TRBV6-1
TGTGCCAGCAGTGAATGGGGCAGCCCTAACTATGGCTACACCTTC
CASSEWGSPNYGYTF
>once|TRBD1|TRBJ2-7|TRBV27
TGTGCCAGCAGTTTACCAGGCAGGGGGCCTCACGAGCAGTACTTC
CASSLPGRGPHEQYF
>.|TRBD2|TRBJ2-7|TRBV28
TGTGCCAGCAGTTTCGCGGGAGGGACCTACGAGCAGTACTTC
CASSFAGGTYEQYF
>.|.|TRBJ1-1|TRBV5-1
TGCGCCAGCAGCTTGGTTGTAGGGGAGAACACTGAAGCTTTCTTT
CASSLVVGENTEAFF
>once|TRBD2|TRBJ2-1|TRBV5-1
TGCGCCAGCAGCTTGGCGGGAGGAAACAATGAGCAGTTCTTC
CASSLAGGNNEQFF
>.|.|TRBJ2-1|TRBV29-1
TGCAGCGTTCACCCGGGGCCAAACAATGAGCAGTTCTTC
CSVHPGPNNEQFF
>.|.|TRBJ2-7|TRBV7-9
TGTGCCAGCAGCTTAAACTCCTACGAGCAGTACTTC
CASSLNSYEQYF
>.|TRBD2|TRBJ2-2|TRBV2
TGTGCCAGCAGTGTTTTTTCTAGCGGGAGGGCGAACACCGGGGAGCTGTTTTTT
CASSVFSSGRANTGELFF
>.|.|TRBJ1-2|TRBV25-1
TGTGCCAACAGTTTCGGGCCCCACTATGGCTACACCTTC
CANSFGPHYGYTF
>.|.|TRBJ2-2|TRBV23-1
TGCGCCAGCAGTATTAGGGGAAGCACCGGGGAGCTGTTTTTT
CASSIRGSTGELFF
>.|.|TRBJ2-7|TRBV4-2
TGTGCCAGCAGCCAAGGACGTTCCTCCTACGAGCAGTACTTC
CASSQGRSSYEQYF
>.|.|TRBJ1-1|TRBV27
TGTGCCAGCACTCCCCAACCAGGGACTGAAGCTTTCTTT
CASTPQPGTEAFF
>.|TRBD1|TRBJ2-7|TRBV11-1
TGTGCCAGCAGCCCCCCCCGTATATTCCGGGACAGCGGTTACGAGCAGTACTTC
CASSPPRIFRDSGYEQYF
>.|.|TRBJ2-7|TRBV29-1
TGCAGCGTTTTGGGGGAAGATAATCTCTTAGAGCAGTACTTC
CSVLGEDNLLEQYF
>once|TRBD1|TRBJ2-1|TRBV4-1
TGCGCCAGCAGCAAACCGGGACAGTCCTACAATGAGCAGTTCTTC
CASSKPGQSYNEQFF
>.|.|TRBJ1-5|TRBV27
TGTGCCAGCAGTTTAGTTGCTGGTCAGCCCCAGCATTTT
CASSLVAGQPQHF
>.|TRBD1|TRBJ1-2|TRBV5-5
TGTGCCAGCAGCTTGGGGTTTACAGGGGGCCATGGCTACACCTTC
CASSLGFTGGHGYTF
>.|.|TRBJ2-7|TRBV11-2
TGTGCCAGCCAGATTCGGGGTTACGAGCAGTACTTC
CASQIRGYEQYF
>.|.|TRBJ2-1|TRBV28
TGTGCCAGCAGTTTATTTCGGGCTAGCGAGAGCAATGAGCAGTTCTTC
CASSLFRASESNEQFF
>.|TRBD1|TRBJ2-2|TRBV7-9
TGTGCCAGCAGCTCCGTAGACAGGGGCACCGGGGAGCTGTTTTTT
CASSSVDRGTGELFF
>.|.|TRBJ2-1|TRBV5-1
TGCGCCAGCAGGGTGGGGCGGGCATTCTACAATGAGCAGTTCTTC
CASRVGRAFYNEQFF
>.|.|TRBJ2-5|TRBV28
TGTGCCAGCAGCTCCGCCGGACAGCAAGAGACCCAGTACTTC
CASSSAGQQETQYF
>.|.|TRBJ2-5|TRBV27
TGTGCCAGCAGTTTTTTCAGGGGACAAGAGACCCAGTACTTC
CASSFFRGQETQYF
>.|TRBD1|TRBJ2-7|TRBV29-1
TGCAGCGTTGAAAGATTATCAGGGGGCGGATACGAGCAGTACTTC
CSVERLSGGGYEQYF
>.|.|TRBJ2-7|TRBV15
TGTGCCACCAGCAGTGTTCTGGCCCTCGGATTCTACGAGCAGTACTTC
CATSSVLALGFYEQYF
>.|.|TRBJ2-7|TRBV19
TGTGCCAGTAGTGTGGCAGGGAGCTCCTACGAGCAGTACTTC
CASSVAGSSYEQYF
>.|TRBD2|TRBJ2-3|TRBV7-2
TGTGCCAGCAGCGCCCTAGCGGGAGGGACAGATACGCAGTATTTT
CASSALAGGTDTQYF
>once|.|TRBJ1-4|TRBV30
TGTGCCTGGAGTGTCGGGCTAGGGGAGTCGGATGAAAAACTGTTTTTT
CAWSVGLGESDEKLFF
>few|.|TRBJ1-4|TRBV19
TGTGCCAGTAGTAGGACGGAAAAACTGTTTTTT
CASSRTEKLFF
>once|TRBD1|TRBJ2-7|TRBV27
TGTGCCAGCAGCCTAGGGACAGCCCGCTCCTACGAGCAGTACTTC
CASSLGTARSYEQYF
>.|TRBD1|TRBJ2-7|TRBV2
TGTGCCAGCAGGACGGGACAGGGGGCGGCCCACGAGCAGTACTTC
CASRTGQGAAHEQYF
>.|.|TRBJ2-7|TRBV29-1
TGCAGCGTGGAGACAGGAGGCTCCTACGAGCAGTACTTC
CSVETGGSYEQYF
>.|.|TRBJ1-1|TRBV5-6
TGTGCCAGCAGGACACAGGGCAGCACTGAAGCTTTCTTT
CASRTQGSTEAFF
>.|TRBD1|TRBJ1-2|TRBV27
TGTGCCAGCAGCGCGACAGGGGAACTGGGTTGGTATGGCTACACCTTC
CASSATGELGWYGYTF
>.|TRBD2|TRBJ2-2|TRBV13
TGTGCCAGCAGCCCGCTAGCGGGAGGGCCCTCAGGGGAGCTGTTTTTT
CASSPLAGGPSGELFF
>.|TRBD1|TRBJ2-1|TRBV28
TGTGCCAGCAGTTTGACAGGGGAATACAATGAGCAGTTCTTC
CASSLTGEYNEQFF
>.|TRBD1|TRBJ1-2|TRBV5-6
TGTGCCAGCAGCCTGGTGGCCGCAGGGGGACTCTATGGCTACACCTTC
CASSLVAAGGLYGYTF
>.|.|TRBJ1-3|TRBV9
TGTGCCAGCAGCGCCTGGTCAGGGGCTGGAAACACCATATATTTT
CASSAWSGAGNTIYF
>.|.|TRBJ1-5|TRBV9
TGTGCCAGCAGCTCGGACGTCGGCAATCAGCCCCAGCATTTT
CASSSDVGNQPQHF
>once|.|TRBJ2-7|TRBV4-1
TGCGCCAGCAGCGAACGGGCGGCCTCCTACGAGCAGTACTTC
CASSERAASYEQYF
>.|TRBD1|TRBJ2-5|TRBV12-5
TGTGCTAGTGGTTTGGCTGTCAGGGGGCTTGGGGAGACCCAGTACTTC
CASGLAVRGLGETQYF
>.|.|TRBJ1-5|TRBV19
TGTGCCAGTAGTCCACAGGGTTACGCGTTAGAGCCCCAGCATTTT
CASSPQGYALEPQHF
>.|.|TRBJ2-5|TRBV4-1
TGCGCCAGCAGCCAAAGACTAGAGACGACCCAGTACTTC
CASSQRLETTQYF
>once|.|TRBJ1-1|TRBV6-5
TGTGCCAGCAGTGACACGTCAGAAGCTTTCTTT
CASSDTSEAFF
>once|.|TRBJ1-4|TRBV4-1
TGCGCCAGCAGCCAAGGGACAGCTTACAATGAAAAACTGTTTTTT
CASSQGTAYNEKLFF
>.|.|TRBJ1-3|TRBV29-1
TGCAGCGTTGTCGGAGCGCCAACGTCTGGAAACACCATATATTTT
CSVVGAPTSGNTIYF
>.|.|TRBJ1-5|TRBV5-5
TGTGCCAGCAGCCCCGGTGTAGGGTCCTTACAGCCCCAGCATTTT
CASSPGVGSLQPQHF
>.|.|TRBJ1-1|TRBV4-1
TGCGCCAGCAGCCAATTTCCTGGGGGGAACACTGAAGCTTTCTTT
CASSQFPGGNTEAFF
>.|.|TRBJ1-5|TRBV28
TGTGCCAGCAGTTTATACAATCAGCCCCAGCATTTT
CASSLYNQPQHF
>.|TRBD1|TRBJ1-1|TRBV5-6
TGTGCCAGCAGCACCGACAGGGCAGCTGAAGCTTTCTTT
CASSTDRAAEAFF
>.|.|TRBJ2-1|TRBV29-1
TGCAGCGTTCATCGTGCAAGCGGCTACTACAATGAGCAGTTCTTC
CSVHRASGYYNEQFF
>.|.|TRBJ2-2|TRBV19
TGTGCCAGTAGTATAACGGGAGCCAAGACCGGGGAGCTGTTTTTT
CASSITGAKTGELFF